This T cell receptor (beta chain) came from a study of blood T cells in healthy people across ages. A second PCR of roughly 7 to 11 cycles used a sample-barcoded 5' primer and a J-beta primer mix. TCRdb processed the 5' RACE reads anew with MiXCR; each CDR3 protein has one entry. The data hold 1.4 million or so distinct CDR3 sequences, with roughly 43% observed a single time. The source material was blood. This clonotype originated in a woman aged 18 to 35 in good health.

The CDR3 DNA follows: TGTGCCAGCAGCTTAGGTAATAGCGGGGGGGCCGGCGAGCAGTTCTTC. Translated: CASSLGNSGGAGEQFF. The V and J genes are TRBV13 and TRBJ2-1; 11 bases line up with TRBD2. The CDR3 sequence is 16 residues long. Germline CDR1 is PRHDT and CDR2 is FYEKMQ (reference sequence). Trimming took 0 bases from V and 10 from J; bases not matched to a gene: 8.